This TCR beta chain was sequenced for a study of OX40 agonist ivuxolimab in advanced cancers. Study in general: People in dose escalation had one of these cancers: hepatocellular carcinoma, melanoma, renal cell or head and neck cancer. Patients achieving partial responses numbered three: one hepatocellular carcinoma case and two cutaneous melanoma cases.

Using immunoSEQ multiplex PCR, the repertoire was profiled, and TCRdb retains in-frame clones only, with some absent. The sample yields about 76,000 clones, roughly 85% seen once. Anyone with autoimmune disease history or systemic immunosuppression was excluded. The CDR3 covers 15 residues. Germline V gene lookup returns CDR1 KGHSH and CDR2 LQKENI. V trimming: 3 bases; J trimming: 2 bases; junction bases outside the gene matches: 4. The clonotype originates from an adult with an advanced solid tumor such as melanoma, head and neck, liver or kidney cancer. The chain couples TRBV18 to TRBJ2-1; 7 positions agree with TRBD1. The sample here was CD4+ or CD8+ T cells sorted from blood, taken in a trial of the OX40 agonist ivuxolimab. CDR3 coding DNA: TGTGCCAGCTCACCCCGGGACAGCACCTACAATGAGCAGTTCTTC. Its protein product is CASSPRDSTYNEQFF.